This T cell receptor beta chain was sequenced for a study of vaccination effects on CD4 cells after COVID-19. Study results and caveats: From healthy vaccinees, only 1 of 255 vaccine-induced clones also reacted to common cold coronaviruses. Marked clonal contraction was seen late after vaccination (in both infection- and vaccine-induced clones).

At the end of around eleven days of culture, CD4+ T cells were isolated. Germline CDR1 and CDR2: SGHVS and FNYEAQ. V gave up 5 bases and J gave up 3 bases; unmatched junction bases: 7. The CDR3 extends over 16 amino acids. Sequencing used immunoSEQ multiplex PCR; TCRdb keeps in-frame clones, though not all of them. The table includes roughly 29,000 clones, 65% detected once. As regards this clone: Antigen specificity is unknown.

This chain connects TRBV7-6 to TRBJ2-1, with 10 bases that match TRBD2. Sequenced material: CD4+ T cells from PBMCs cultured without peptide, taken before COVID-19 vaccination. The clonotype originates from a human donor who received a COVID-19 vaccine. The CDR3 sequence is CASSQRPSGGYNEQFF. The DNA of the CDR3 is TGTGCCAGCAGCCAAAGGCCTAGCGGGGGCTACAATGAGCAGTTCTTC.